This T cell receptor (beta chain) was sequenced in a study of cytomegalovirus exposure and HLA in healthy donors. Per germline, CDR1 PRHDT and CDR2 FYEKMQ (reference sequence). CDR3 length: 18 amino acids. J was trimmed by 1 base and V by 1 base; bases with no gene match: 12. PCR amplification relied on 60 Vbeta primers (plus 13 Jbeta primers). Generated by immunoSEQ multiplex PCR, the TCRdb table keeps only in-frame clones and is missing some. This sample has about 69,000 clones; approximately 72% occur once, and the top ten carry about 10%. The J gene is TRBJ1-1, the V gene TRBV13; 7 bases line up with TRBD1. The clonotype was recovered from a woman between 25 and 40 years old in good health and CMV-seronegative. Sequencing was performed on PBMCs. The CDR3 DNA sequence: TGTGCCAGCAGCTTAGTAAGGGGGCTGGCCCGAAGGAACACTGAAGCTTTCTTT. It specifies CASSLVRGLARRNTEAFF. Based on the CDR3 plus reference TRBV13 and TRBJ1-1, the full variable domain is AAGVIQSPRHLIKEKRETATLKCYPIPRHDTVYWYQQGPGQDPQFLISFYEKMQSDKGSIPDRFSAQQFSDYHSELNMSSLELGDSALYFCASSLVRGLARRNTEAFFGQGTRLTVV.